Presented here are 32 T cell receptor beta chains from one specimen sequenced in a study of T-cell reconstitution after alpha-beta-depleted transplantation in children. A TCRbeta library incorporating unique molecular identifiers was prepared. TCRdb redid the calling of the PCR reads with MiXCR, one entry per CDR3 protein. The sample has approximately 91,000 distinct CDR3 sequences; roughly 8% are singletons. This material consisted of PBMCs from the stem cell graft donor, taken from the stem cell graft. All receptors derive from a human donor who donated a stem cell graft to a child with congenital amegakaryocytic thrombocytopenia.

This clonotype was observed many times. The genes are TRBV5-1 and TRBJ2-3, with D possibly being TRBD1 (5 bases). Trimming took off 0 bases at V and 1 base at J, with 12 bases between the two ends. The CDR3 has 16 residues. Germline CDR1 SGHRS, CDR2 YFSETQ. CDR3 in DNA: TGCGCCAGCAGCTTGGAGCCAGGGTCGGGCACAGATACGCAGTATTTT. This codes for CASSLEPGSGTDTQYF. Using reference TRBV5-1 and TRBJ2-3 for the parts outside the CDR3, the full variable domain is KAGVTQTPRYLIKTRGQQVTLSCSPISGHRSVSWYQQTPGQGLQFLFEYFSETQRNKGNFPGRFSGRQFSNSRSEMNVSTLELGDSALYLCASSLEPGSGTDTQYFGPGTRLTVL.

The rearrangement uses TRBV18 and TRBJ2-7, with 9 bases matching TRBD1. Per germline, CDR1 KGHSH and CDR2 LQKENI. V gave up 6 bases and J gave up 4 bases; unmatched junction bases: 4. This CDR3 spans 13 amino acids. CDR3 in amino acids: CASSTTGGYEQYF. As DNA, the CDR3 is TGTGCCAGCTCGACGACAGGGGGATACGAGCAGTACTTC.

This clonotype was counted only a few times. CDR3 coding DNA: TGTGCCAGCGCGACTACTTACGAGCAGTACTTC. It yields the protein CASATTYEQYF. This chain connects TRBV6-5 to TRBJ2-7; TRBD2 is a possible D gene (5 bases). The CDR3 is made up of 11 amino acids. The V end lost 8 bases, the J end lost 4 bases, and 9 bases lay between the germline ends. CDR1 MNHEY and CDR2 SVGAGI come from the germline V gene.

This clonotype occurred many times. The CDR3 bases are TGTGCCAGCAGCCAGGACGCTGCAACTAATGAAAAACTGTTTTTT. This sequence encodes CASSQDAATNEKLFF. The chain links TRBV5-5 to TRBJ1-4; the D is unclear. CDR1 and CDR2 (germline): SGHKS, YYEKEE (reference sequence). V was shortened by 4 bases and J by 0 bases, with 10 bases between the two germline ends. This CDR3 contains 15 residues. Full variable domain (remainder filled in from reference TRBV5-5 and TRBJ1-4): DAGVTQSPTHLIKTRGQQVTLRCSPISGHKSVSWYQQVLGQGPQFIFQYYEKEERGRGNFPDRFSARQFPNYSSELNVNALLLGDSALYLCASSQDAATNEKLFFGSGTQLSVL.

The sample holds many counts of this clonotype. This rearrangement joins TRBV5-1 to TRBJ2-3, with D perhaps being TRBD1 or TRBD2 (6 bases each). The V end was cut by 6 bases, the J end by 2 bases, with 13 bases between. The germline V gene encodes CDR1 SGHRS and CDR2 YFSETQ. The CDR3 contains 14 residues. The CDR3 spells CASTLGGPTDTQYF. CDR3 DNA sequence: TGCGCCAGCACCCTCGGGGGCCCCACAGATACGCAGTATTTT.

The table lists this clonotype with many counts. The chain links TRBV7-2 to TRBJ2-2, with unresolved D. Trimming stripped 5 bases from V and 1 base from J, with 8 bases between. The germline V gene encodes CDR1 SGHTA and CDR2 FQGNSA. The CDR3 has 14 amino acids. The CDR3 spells CASSVRQNTGELFF. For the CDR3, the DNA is TGTGCCAGCAGCGTTCGACAGAACACCGGGGAGCTGTTTTTT.

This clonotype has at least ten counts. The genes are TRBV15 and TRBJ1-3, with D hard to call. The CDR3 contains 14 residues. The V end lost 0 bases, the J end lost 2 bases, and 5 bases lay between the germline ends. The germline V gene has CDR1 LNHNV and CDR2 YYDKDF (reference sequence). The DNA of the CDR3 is TGTGCCACCAGCAGAGATAAGGCTGGAAACACCATATATTTT. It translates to CATSRDKAGNTIYF.

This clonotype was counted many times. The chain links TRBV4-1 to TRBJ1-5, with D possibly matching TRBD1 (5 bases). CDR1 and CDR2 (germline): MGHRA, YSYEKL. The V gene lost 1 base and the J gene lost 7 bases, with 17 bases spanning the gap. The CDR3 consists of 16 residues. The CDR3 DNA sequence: TGCGCCAGCAGCCAAGCAGACAGCATCATGGGGCAGCCCCAGCATTTT. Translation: CASSQADSIMGQPQHF.

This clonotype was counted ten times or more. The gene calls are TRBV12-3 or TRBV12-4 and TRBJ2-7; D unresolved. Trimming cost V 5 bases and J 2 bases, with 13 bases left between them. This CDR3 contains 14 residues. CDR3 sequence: CASSDSDGAYEQYF. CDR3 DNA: TGTGCCAGCAGTGACTCGGACGGAGCCTACGAGCAGTACTTC.

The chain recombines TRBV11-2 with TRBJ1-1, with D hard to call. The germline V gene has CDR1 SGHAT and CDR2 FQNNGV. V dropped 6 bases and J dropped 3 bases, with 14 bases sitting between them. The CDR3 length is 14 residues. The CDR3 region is CASRTEYGDTEAFF. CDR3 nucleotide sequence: TGTGCCAGCAGGACTGAATACGGGGACACTGAAGCTTTCTTT.

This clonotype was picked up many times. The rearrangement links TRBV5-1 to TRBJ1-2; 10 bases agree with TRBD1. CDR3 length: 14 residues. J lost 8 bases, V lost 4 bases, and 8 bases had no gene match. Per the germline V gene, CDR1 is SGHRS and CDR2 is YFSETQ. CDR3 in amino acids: CASSPTGGAKGYTF. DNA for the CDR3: TGCGCCAGCAGCCCGACAGGGGGCGCGAAGGGCTACACCTTC. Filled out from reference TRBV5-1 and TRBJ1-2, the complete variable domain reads KAGVTQTPRYLIKTRGQQVTLSCSPISGHRSVSWYQQTPGQGLQFLFEYFSETQRNKGNFPGRFSGRQFSNSRSEMNVSTLELGDSALYLCASSPTGGAKGYTFGSGTRLTVV.

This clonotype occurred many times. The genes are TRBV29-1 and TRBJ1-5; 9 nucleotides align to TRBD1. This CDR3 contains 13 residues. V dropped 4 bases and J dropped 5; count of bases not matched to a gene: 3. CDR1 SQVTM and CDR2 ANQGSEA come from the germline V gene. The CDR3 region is CSVARDRDQPQHF. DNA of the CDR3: TGCAGCGTTGCCCGGGACAGGGATCAGCCCCAGCATTTT.

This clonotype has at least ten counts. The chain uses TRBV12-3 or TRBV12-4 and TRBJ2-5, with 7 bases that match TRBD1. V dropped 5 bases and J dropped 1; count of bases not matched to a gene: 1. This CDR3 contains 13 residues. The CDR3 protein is CASSGTVQETQYF. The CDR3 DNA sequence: TGTGCCAGCAGTGGGACAGTCCAAGAGACCCAGTACTTC.

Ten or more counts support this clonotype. CDR3 protein: CASSSPMTGRDKPQHF. The DNA of the CDR3 is TGTGCCAGCAGTTCCCCCATGACAGGGCGGGATAAGCCCCAGCATTTT. This rearrangement joins TRBV12-3 or TRBV12-4 to TRBJ1-5; 7 bases are a match to TRBD1. Unmatched junction bases numbered 14, after V lost 4 bases and J lost 8 bases. The CDR3 is 16 amino acids.

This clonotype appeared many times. The DNA for the CDR3 is TGTGCCAGCAGTTTTGGTTTTGGACAGGAAAAACTTGAAGCTTTCTTT. It codes for CASSFGFGQEKLEAFF. The chain has TRBV12-3 or TRBV12-4 and TRBJ1-1, with TRBD1 identical over 7 bases. This CDR3 is built from 16 residues. V was pared by 3 bases and J by 7 bases, with 14 bases of the junction left unmatched.

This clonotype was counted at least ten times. CDR3 sequence reads: CSATSDRSTDTQYF. DNA of the CDR3: TGCAGTGCGACCTCGGACAGGAGCACAGATACGCAGTATTTT. The rearrangement joins TRBV20-1 to TRBJ2-3, with TRBD1 matching over 7 bases. Unmatched junction bases numbered 6, after V lost 6 bases and J lost 0 bases. The CDR3 contains 14 residues. From germline, CDR1 is DFQATT and CDR2 SNEGSKA (reference sequence).

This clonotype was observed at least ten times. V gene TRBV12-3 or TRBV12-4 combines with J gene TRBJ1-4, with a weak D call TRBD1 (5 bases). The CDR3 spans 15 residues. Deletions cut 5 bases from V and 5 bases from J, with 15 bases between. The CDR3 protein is CASSKSGTQNEKLFF. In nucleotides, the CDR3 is TGTGCCAGCAGTAAATCCGGGACCCAAAATGAAAAACTGTTTTTT.

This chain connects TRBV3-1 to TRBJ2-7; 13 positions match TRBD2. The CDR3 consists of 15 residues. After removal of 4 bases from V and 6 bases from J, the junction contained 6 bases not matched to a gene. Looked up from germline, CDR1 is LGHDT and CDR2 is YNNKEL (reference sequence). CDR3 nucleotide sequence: TGTGCCAGCAGCCCGACTAGCGGGGGGTCGGGCGAGCAGTACTTC. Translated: CASSPTSGGSGEQYF.

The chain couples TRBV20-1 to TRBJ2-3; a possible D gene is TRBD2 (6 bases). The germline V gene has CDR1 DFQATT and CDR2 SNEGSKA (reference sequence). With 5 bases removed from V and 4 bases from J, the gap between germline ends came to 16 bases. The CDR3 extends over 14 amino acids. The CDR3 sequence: CSALWRGGADTQYF. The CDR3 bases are TGCAGTGCTCTGTGGCGGGGCGGGGCAGATACGCAGTATTTT.

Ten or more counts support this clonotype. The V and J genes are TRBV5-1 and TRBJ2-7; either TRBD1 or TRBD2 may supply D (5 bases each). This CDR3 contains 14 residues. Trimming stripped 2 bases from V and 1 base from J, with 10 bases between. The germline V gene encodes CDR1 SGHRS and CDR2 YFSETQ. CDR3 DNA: TGCGCCAGCAGCTTTACTAGGGGTTCCTACGAGCAGTACTTC. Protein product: CASSFTRGSYEQYF.

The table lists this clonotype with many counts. DNA of the CDR3: TGCGCCAGCAGCCAAGAGTGGGCGGACTTGGATGGCTACACCTTC. This encodes CASSQEWADLDGYTF. V gene TRBV4-1 combines with J gene TRBJ1-2; D is uncertain. The V end lost 0 bases, the J end lost 6 bases, and 14 bases lay between the germline ends. The germline CDR1 and CDR2 sequences are MGHRA and YSYEKL. The CDR3 loop spans 15 amino acids.

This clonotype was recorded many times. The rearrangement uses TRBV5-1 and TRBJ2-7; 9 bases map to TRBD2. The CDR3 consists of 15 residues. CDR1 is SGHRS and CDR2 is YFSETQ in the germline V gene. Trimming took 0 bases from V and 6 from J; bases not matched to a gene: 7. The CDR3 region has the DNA TGCGCCAGCAGCTTGGCCCCTAGCGGGAACAGCGAGCAGTACTTC. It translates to CASSLAPSGNSEQYF.

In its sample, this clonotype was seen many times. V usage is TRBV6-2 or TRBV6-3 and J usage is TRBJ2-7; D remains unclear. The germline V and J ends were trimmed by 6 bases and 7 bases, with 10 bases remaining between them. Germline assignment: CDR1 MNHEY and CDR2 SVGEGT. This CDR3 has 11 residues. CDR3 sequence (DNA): TGTGCCAGCAGCCCACGAAGGGAGCAGTACTTC. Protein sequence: CASSPRREQYF.

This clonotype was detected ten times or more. CDR3 sequence (DNA): TGTGCCAGCAGCTTTTGGTTAGGGGCCGGGGAGCTGTTTTTT. Protein product: CASSFWLGAGELFF. The J gene is TRBJ2-2, the V gene TRBV5-5; TRBD1 might be the D (5 bases). The germline CDR1 and CDR2 sequences are SGHKS and YYEKEE (reference sequence). V was clipped by 2 bases and J by 6 bases, with 11 bases between them. CDR3 length: 14 residues. Looking up the rest from reference TRBV5-5 and TRBJ2-2 gives the full variable domain: DAGVTQSPTHLIKTRGQQVTLRCSPISGHKSVSWYQQVLGQGPQFIFQYYEKEERGRGNFPDRFSARQFPNYSSELNVNALLLGDSALYLCASSFWLGAGELFFGEGSRLTVL.

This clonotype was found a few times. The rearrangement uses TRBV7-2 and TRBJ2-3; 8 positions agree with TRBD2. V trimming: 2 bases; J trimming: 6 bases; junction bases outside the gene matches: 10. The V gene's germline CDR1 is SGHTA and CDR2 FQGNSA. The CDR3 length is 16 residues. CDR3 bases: TGTGCCAGCAGCTTAAGTAGCGGGGCCACACACGATACGCAGTATTTT. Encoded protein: CASSLSSGATHDTQYF.

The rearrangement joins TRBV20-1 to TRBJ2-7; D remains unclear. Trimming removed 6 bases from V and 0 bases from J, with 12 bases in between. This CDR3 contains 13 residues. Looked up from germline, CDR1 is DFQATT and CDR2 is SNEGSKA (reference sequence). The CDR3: CSARRSSSYEQYF. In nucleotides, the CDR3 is TGCAGTGCAAGACGGTCGAGCTCCTACGAGCAGTACTTC.

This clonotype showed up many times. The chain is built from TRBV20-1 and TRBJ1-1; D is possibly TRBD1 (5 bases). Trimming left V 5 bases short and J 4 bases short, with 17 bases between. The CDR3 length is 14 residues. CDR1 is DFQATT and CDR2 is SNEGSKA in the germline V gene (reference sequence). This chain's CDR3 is CSAYNGGVGTEAFF. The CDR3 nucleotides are TGCAGTGCTTATAACGGGGGAGTGGGCACTGAAGCTTTCTTT.

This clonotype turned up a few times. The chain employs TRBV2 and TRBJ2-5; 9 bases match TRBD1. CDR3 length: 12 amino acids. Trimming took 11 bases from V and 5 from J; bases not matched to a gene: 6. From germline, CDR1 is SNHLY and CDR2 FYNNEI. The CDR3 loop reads CARGQGRETQYF. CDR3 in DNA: TGTGCCCGAGGACAGGGGAGGGAGACCCAGTACTTC.

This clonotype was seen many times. CDR3 nucleotide sequence: TGTGCCAGCAGCCGACAGGGGACAGTCCAAGAGACCCAGTACTTC. The encoded protein is CASSRQGTVQETQYF. The chain employs TRBV7-2 and TRBJ2-5, with 8 bases fitting TRBD1. Germline-derived CDR1 and CDR2 are SGHTA and FQGNSA. V lost 5 bases, J lost 1 base, and 6 bases stayed unmatched. The CDR3 loop spans 15 amino acids.

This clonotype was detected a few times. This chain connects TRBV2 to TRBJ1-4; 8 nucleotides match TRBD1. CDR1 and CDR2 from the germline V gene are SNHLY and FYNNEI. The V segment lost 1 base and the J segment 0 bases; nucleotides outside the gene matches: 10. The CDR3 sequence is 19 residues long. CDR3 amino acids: CASSEGGTGFLATNEKLFF. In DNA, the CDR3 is TGTGCCAGCAGTGAAGGTGGGACAGGCTTCCTTGCAACTAATGAAAAACTGTTTTTT.

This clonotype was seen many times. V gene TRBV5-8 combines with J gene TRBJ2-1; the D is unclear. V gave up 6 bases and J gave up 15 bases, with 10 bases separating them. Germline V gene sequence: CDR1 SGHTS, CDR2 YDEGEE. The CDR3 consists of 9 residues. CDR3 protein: CASNLRRFF. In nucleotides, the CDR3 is TGTGCCAGCAACCTACGAAGGTTCTTC.

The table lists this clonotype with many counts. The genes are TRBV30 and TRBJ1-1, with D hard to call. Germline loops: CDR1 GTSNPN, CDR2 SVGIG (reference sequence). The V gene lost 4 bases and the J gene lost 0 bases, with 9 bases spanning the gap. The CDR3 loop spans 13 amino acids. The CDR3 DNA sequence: TGTGCCTGGATCGGTGGGATGAACACTGAAGCTTTCTTT. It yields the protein CAWIGGMNTEAFF.